The rows below give T cell receptor beta chains drawn from one sample of a study of shared clonotypes between healthy human individuals. Only in-frame clones appear in the TCRdb table, and some are missing; sequencing was by immunoSEQ multiplex PCR. The sample contains about 1.1 million clones, about 80% of which appear only once. The specimen was memory CD4+ T cells from PBMCs. These receptors all stem from a young man in good health. Some clones in this sample may be carry-over from other donors' samples. Each CDR3 is given without its conserved first and last residue. Fields, in order: V gene, CDR3 protein.

V: TRBV10-1; CDR3: ASSESSGSDTQY
V: TRBV4-3; CDR3: ASSRGWVRSGSISYEQY
V: TRBV29-1; CDR3: SAGTSGPDTQY
V: TRBV5-4; CDR3: ASSLPLASYYGYT
V: TRBV18; CDR3: ASSQDREKAF
V: TRBV9; CDR3: ASRVLGSTDTQY
V: TRBV19; CDR3: ASSTSGITDTQY
V: TRBV7-9; CDR3: ASSLFVRYGYT
V: TRBV11-2; CDR3: ASSSRTGLTEAF
V: TRBV21-1; CDR3: ASSKGLSQGAGYEQY
V: TRBV25-1; CDR3: ASSESGTSKKQY
V: TRBV5-1; CDR3: ASSLETFENSPLH
V: TRBV2; CDR3: ASTRTHTGELF
V: TRBV28; CDR3: ASSLFRGSYEQY
V: TRBV7-3; CDR3: ASSLTRDTGELF
V: TRBV28; CDR3: ASSPPARGHWAQH
V: TRBV5-1; CDR3: ASSFQDRNTEAF
V: TRBV15; CDR3: ATSKTGVNTEAF
V: TRBV15; CDR3: ATSRDREKLF
V: TRBV5-4; CDR3: ASSLTGSNEKLF
V: TRBV4-1; CDR3: ASSRLKHEGGYT
V: TRBV5-4; CDR3: ASSLGTALGEQY
V: TRBV19; CDR3: ASSPWTGGNPGYT
V: TRBV27; CDR3: ASSPQGLLERGYT
V: TRBV6-1; CDR3: ASSDNYGTKDEKLF
V: TRBV20-1; CDR3: SARVIREAF
V: TRBV4-3; CDR3: ASSQGRGAPETQY
V: TRBV5-1; CDR3: ASTKDRAYNEQF
V: TRBV18; CDR3: ASSPLAADTEAF
V: TRBV7-8; CDR3: ASSPGRDEQF
V: TRBV6-6; CDR3: ASSYSISYNEQF
V: TRBV5-6; CDR3: ASSFGAGSTDTQY
V: TRBV6-5; CDR3: ASSPDILANQPQH
V: TRBV29-1; CDR3: SVGGTGGEGYT
V: TRBV7-9; CDR3: ASSLDWWRQLGNTIY
V: TRBV6-5; CDR3: ASSPDTTRGYGYT
V: TRBV2; CDR3: ASSKGQGSTEAF
V: TRBV5-6; CDR3: ASSLWGLGTEAF
V: TRBV7-9; CDR3: ASRQTGRNYGYT
V: TRBV2; CDR3: ASGLYNEQF
V: TRBV5-1; CDR3: ASSLALAGRISGELF
V: TRBV9; CDR3: ASSVGTSGYQETQY
V: TRBV7-3; CDR3: ASSPGSGEQY
V: TRBV27; CDR3: ASSYLASGQETQY
V: TRBV18; CDR3: ASSPREGRNTEAF
V: TRBV6-5; CDR3: ASSAAQTVNQPQH
V: TRBV7-2; CDR3: ASLSGETQY
V: TRBV6-6; CDR3: ASSYSGALGT
V: TRBV23-1; CDR3: ASSKTGGSEKLF
V: TRBV11-3; CDR3: ASSLLRNTGELF
V: TRBV5-1; CDR3: ASSPGASGETQY
V: TRBV7-2; CDR3: ASSLGSTGDGETQY